Below are 23 T cell receptor beta chains sequenced from a single sample in a study of T cells in women clearing cervical HPV infection. Here immunoSEQ multiplex PCR was the method, and the copy in TCRdb shows in-frame clones only, minus some. Here the sample table reports about 19,000 clones. Material: blood buffy coat. The receptors derive from a woman between 18 and 75 years old with a cervical HPV16 infection that either progressed to CIN3+ or cleared (not recorded which).

Concerning this clone itself: The CDR3 goes on 3 residues after the read ends, and that part is filled in from the germline J gene. The sample holds other DNA sequences that translate to the same CDR3. The genes are TRBV7-2 and TRBJ1-6, with D uncertain. The CDR3 consists of 13 residues. Looked up from germline, CDR1 is SGHTA and CDR2 is FQGNSA. The germline V and J ends were trimmed by 5 bases and 8 bases, with 10 bases remaining between them. The sequenced part of the CDR3 DNA is TGTGCCAGCAGCCACCCGGTGGATTCACCC. Protein: CASSHPVDSP. The CDR3 in its entirety is CASSHPVDSPLHF.

On this clone: Sequencing ends 3 residues short of the CDR3 end; the germline J gene provides the rest. The rearrangement joins TRBV9 to TRBJ2-7, with a possible D match to TRBD2 (6 bases). Germline V gives CDR1 SGDLS, CDR2 YYNGEE. CDR3 length: 15 amino acids. V gave up 0 bases and J gave up 4 bases, with 14 bases separating them. CDR3 DNA, as far as it was read: TGTGCCAGCAGCGTAGGGGCTAGCGCCCAATACGAG. The encoded protein is CASSVGASAQYE. The whole CDR3 sequence reads CASSVGASAQYEQYF.

The CDR3 is CASSLAPSGGVETQYF. CDR3 DNA, as far as it was read: TGTGCCAGCAGCTTAGCCCCTAGCGGGGGGGTAGAGACC. The chain is built from TRBV7-2 and TRBJ2-5, with 12 bases lining up with TRBD2. The read ends 3 residues early relative to the CDR3; the germline J gene fills the gap. CDR1 and CDR2 (germline): SGHTA, FQGNSA. V lost 0 bases to trimming and J lost 4 bases; unmatched junction nucleotides: 3. The CDR3 covers 16 residues.

CDR3 DNA, as far as it was read: TGCGCCAGCAGCTTATTTACTTGGGCCGATAATTCACCA. It codes for CASSLFTWADNSP. The complete CDR3 reads CASSLFTWADNSPLFF. This sequence joins TRBV5-1 and TRBJ1-4; D gene uncertain. Read sequence stops 3 residues before the CDR3 end, and the germline J gene provides the missing end. This CDR3 comprises 16 residues. Germline CDR1 and CDR2: SGHRS and YFSETQ.

Points on this clone: The CDR3 goes on 3 residues after the read ends, and that part is filled in from the germline J gene. The same CDR3 is also encoded by other DNA sequences in this sample. J is TRBJ1-3 and V is TRBV30, with TRBD1 as a possible D gene (5 bases). Per germline, CDR1 GTSNPN and CDR2 SVGIG (reference sequence). Trimming left V 4 bases short and J 0 bases short, with 13 bases between. The CDR3 is 15 residues long. The sequenced part of the CDR3 DNA is TGTGCCTGGACTGAGCCAGGGAGCTCTGGAAACACC. Protein product: CAWTEPGSSGNT. The whole CDR3 reads CAWTEPGSSGNTIYF.

Comment on this clone: The read halts 3 residues ahead of the CDR3 end, with the missing end drawn from the germline J gene. The rearrangement links TRBV29-1 to TRBJ2-3, with 14 bases matching TRBD2. Per germline, CDR1 SQVTM and CDR2 ANQGSEA. The V gene end was trimmed by 7 bases and the J gene end by 4 bases; junction bases not matched to a gene: 1. The CDR3 runs to 13 residues. The sequenced part of the CDR3 DNA is TGCAGCGCGGGACTAGCGGGGGCAGATACG. Protein: CSAGLAGADT. The full CDR3 reads CSAGLAGADTQYF.

Turning to this clone: The DNA ends 3 residues before the CDR3 does, and the rest of the CDR3 is filled in from the germline J gene. This chain connects TRBV2 to TRBJ2-3, with a possible D match to TRBD2 (5 bases). The CDR3 loop spans 13 amino acids. V lost 4 bases to trimming and J lost 6 bases, with 11 bases between them. Germline loops: CDR1 SNHLY, CDR2 FYNNEI. The CDR3 reads CASSAEERDTQYF. The CDR3 DNA, read in part, is TGTGCCAGCAGTGCTGAGGAGCGGGATACG.

A note on this clone: The CDR3 end lies 3 residues beyond the end of the read and is filled in from the germline J gene. The J gene is TRBJ1-5, the V gene TRBV28, with D perhaps TRBD1 (6 bases). V lost 7 bases, J lost 6 bases, and 19 bases lay in between. The germline gives CDR1 MDHEN, CDR2 SYDVKM. The CDR3 is made up of 15 amino acids. CDR3 DNA (partial): TGTGCCAGCACCGTGGAGGGGGACGACAGTCAGCCC. It is translated as CASTVEGDDSQP. The entire CDR3 protein reads CASTVEGDDSQPQHF.

Details on this clone: Read sequence stops 3 residues before the CDR3 end, and the germline J gene provides the missing end. This chain uses TRBV19 with TRBJ1-4, with 7 bases aligning to TRBD1. The CDR3 contains 15 residues. Germline V CDR1 and CDR2: LNHDA, SQIVND (reference sequence). V lost 6 bases and J lost 7; bases outside the gene matches: 11. The CDR3 sequence: CASRSGQDRSEKLFF. The CDR3 DNA, read in part, is TGTGCCAGTAGATCCGGACAGGATAGGAGTGAAAAA.

About this clone: Read coverage stops 3 residues before the CDR3 terminus; the germline J gene supplies the remainder. V is TRBV6-1 and J is TRBJ2-2, with a tentative D call TRBD1 (6 bases). CDR1 and CDR2 (germline): MNHNS, SASEGT. This CDR3 spans 16 amino acids. Between the trimmed V and J ends, which lost 4 bases and 2 bases, there was a span of 14 bases. The sequenced CDR3 bases are TGTGCCAGCAGTGTCGCCGCGACAGGCAACACCGGGGAG. Translating it yields CASSVAATGNTGE. The CDR3 in its entirety is CASSVAATGNTGELFF.

Comment on this clone: The CDR3 goes on 3 residues after the read ends, and that part is filled in from the germline J gene. The J gene is TRBJ2-2, the V gene TRBV14; 8 positions agree with TRBD2. In germline, CDR1 is SGHDN, CDR2 FVKESK. This CDR3 comprises 15 residues. The sequenced part of the CDR3 DNA is TGTGCCAGCAGCCAAGATCGGGGGGGCCAGTCACCG. It encodes CASSQDRGGQSP. The CDR3, in full, reads CASSQDRGGQSPLFF. The full variable domain, rest sourced from reference TRBV14 and TRBJ2-2, is EAGVTQFPSHSVIEKGQTVTLRCDPISGHDNLYWYRRVMGKEIKFLLHFVKESKQDESGMPNNRFLAERTGGTYSTLKVQPAELEDSGVYFCASSQDRGGQSPLFFGEGSRLTVL.

On this clone itself: The read terminates 3 residues ahead of where the CDR3 ends, so the germline J gene completes it. The chain carries TRBV28 and TRBJ1-5, with a weak D call TRBD1 (5 bases). CDR1 and CDR2 from the germline V gene are MDHEN and SYDVKM. Deletions cut 7 bases from V and 7 bases from J, with 23 bases between. The CDR3 runs 16 residues. The DNA read from the CDR3 is TGTGCCAGCAAATCCAAAAAGGGGTCGGTGAGCCAGCCC. Its protein product is CASKSKKGSVSQP. The complete CDR3 sequence is CASKSKKGSVSQPQHF.

On this clone itself: The read terminates 3 residues before the CDR3 end, so the remaining end is supplied by the germline J gene. The chain joins TRBV5-1 to TRBJ1-2, with a weak D call TRBD1 (6 bases). The V gene's germline CDR1 is SGHRS and CDR2 YFSETQ. The CDR3 runs 18 residues. The V end lost 4 bases, the J end lost 2 bases, and 24 bases lay between the germline ends. The part of the CDR3 DNA that was read is TGCGCCAGCAGCCCAAACCCGGGACACCTTTTGCTGAACTATGGC. It translates to CASSPNPGHLLLNYG. In full, the CDR3 reads CASSPNPGHLLLNYGYTF.

Points on this clone: The read comes to an end 3 residues before the CDR3 does, leaving the germline J gene to fill in the end. The gene calls are TRBV5-4 and TRBJ1-4; D may be TRBD1 (6 bases). The germline CDR1 and CDR2 sequences are SGHNT and YYREEE (reference sequence). The CDR3 has 16 residues. CDR3 in amino acids: CASRDRSLSGANVLFF. The DNA read from the CDR3 is TGTGCCAGCAGGGACAGATCACTCTCTGGGGCCAACGTA.

On this clone: Coverage ceases 3 residues before the CDR3 finishes, and the germline J gene fills in the end. This rearrangement joins TRBV5-1 to TRBJ2-3; 11 nucleotides align to TRBD2. CDR1 and CDR2 (germline): SGHRS, YFSETQ. The CDR3 is made up of 16 amino acids. Incomplete CDR3 DNA: TGCGCCAGCAGCCCACGATTAGCGGGGGGGCAAGAGACG. Amino acid sequence: CASSPRLAGGQET. The whole CDR3 protein is CASSPRLAGGQETQYF.

As concerns this clone: Coverage ceases 3 residues before the CDR3 finishes, and the germline J gene fills in the end. V and J are TRBV7-8 and TRBJ1-3; no clear D. Germline CDR1 and CDR2: SGHVS and FQNEAQ. The CDR3 loop spans 15 amino acids. V was cut by 5 bases and J by 0 bases, with 11 bases left in between. This CDR3 reads CASSADTDSGNTIYF. The sequenced CDR3 bases are TGTGCCAGCAGCGCCGACACTGACTCTGGAAACACC. Full variable domain (remainder filled in from reference TRBV7-8 and TRBJ1-3): GAGVSQSPRYKVAKRGQDVALRCDPISGHVSLFWYQQALGQGPEFLTYFQNEAQLDKSGLPSDRFFAERPEGSVSTLKIQRTQQEDSAVYLCASSADTDSGNTIYFGEGSWLTVV.

With respect to this clone: The read halts 3 residues ahead of the CDR3 end, with the missing end drawn from the germline J gene. The V call is TRBV5-1, the J call TRBJ2-3; 8 bases align to TRBD1. This CDR3 is 16 amino acids long. The germline V gene has CDR1 SGHRS and CDR2 YFSETQ. The CDR3 protein is CASSFGQGGPQETQYF. The covered CDR3 bases are TGCGCCAGCAGCTTTGGACAGGGTGGGCCCCAAGAGACG. The full variable domain, with the rest looked up from reference TRBV5-1 and TRBJ2-3, is KAGVTQTPRYLIKTRGQQVTLSCSPISGHRSVSWYQQTPGQGLQFLFEYFSETQRNKGNFPGRFSGRQFSNSRSEMNVSTLELGDSALYLCASSFGQGGPQETQYFGPGTRLTVL.

A remark on this clone: Coverage ceases 3 residues before the CDR3 finishes, and the germline J gene fills in the end. The chain combines TRBV30 with TRBJ2-4; D remains ambiguous. The germline V gene has CDR1 GTSNPN and CDR2 SVGIG (reference sequence). The CDR3 runs 12 residues. V was shortened by 1 base and J by 6 bases, with 7 bases between the two germline ends. Partial CDR3 DNA: TGTGCCTGGAGTGGACACCCAAACATT. This codes for CAWSGHPNI. The whole CDR3 region reads CAWSGHPNIQYF.

Comments on this clone: Other nucleotide sequences in the sample specify the same CDR3. The part of the CDR3 DNA that was read is TGTGCCAGCTCACCCCCCCCGAAGGGGAAAATCCAAGAGACG. It specifies CASSPPPKGKIQET. The whole CDR3 region reads CASSPPPKGKIQETQYF. The chain couples TRBV18 to TRBJ2-3, with D possibly TRBD1 on 5 matching bases. The sequence runs out 3 residues before the end of the CDR3; the remainder is reconstructed from the germline J gene. Germline values: CDR1 KGHSH, CDR2 LQKENI. This CDR3 is 17 amino acids long.

About this clone itself: The CDR3 extends 3 residues past the end of the read, so its final part is completed from the germline J gene. This chain connects TRBV14 to TRBJ2-5; TRBD2 aligns across 9 bases. The CDR3 length is 16 residues. Unmatched junction bases numbered 7, after V lost 0 bases and J lost 5 bases. Per the germline V gene, CDR1 is SGHDN and CDR2 is FVKESK. The CDR3 DNA, read in part, is TGTGCCAGCAGCCAAGATGTCGCGGGGGGGTATGAGACC. The encoded protein is CASSQDVAGGYET. The whole CDR3 sequence is CASSQDVAGGYETQYF. Full variable domain (outside the CDR3, taken from reference TRBV14 and TRBJ2-5): EAGVTQFPSHSVIEKGQTVTLRCDPISGHDNLYWYRRVMGKEIKFLLHFVKESKQDESGMPNNRFLAERTGGTYSTLKVQPAELEDSGVYFCASSQDVAGGYETQYFGPGTRLLVL.

About this clone: The DNA ends 3 residues before the CDR3 does, and the rest of the CDR3 is filled in from the germline J gene. The chain uses TRBV7-2 and TRBJ2-5, with D possibly TRBD2 on 5 matching bases. From germline, CDR1 is SGHTA and CDR2 FQGNSA. The CDR3 covers 12 residues. With 5 bases removed from V and 5 bases from J, the gap between germline ends came to 9 bases. The CDR3 is CASSASGETQYF. CDR3 DNA, as far as it was read: TGTGCCAGCAGCGCGTCGGGGGAGACC.

Remarks on this clone: Its ends do not fully match the called genes, so a read error is possible. The CDR3 end falls 3 residues outside the read, so it is completed with the germline J gene. J is TRBJ2-7 and V is TRBV20-1; D is perhaps TRBD1 or TRBD2 (5 bases each). The CDR3 runs to 13 residues. Looked up from germline, CDR1 is DFQATT and CDR2 is SNEGSKA (reference sequence). The CDR3 DNA, read in part, is TGCAGCGCTATGGGCAGGGAGACCTACGAG. Translating gives CSAMGRETYE. From start to end, the CDR3 is CSAMGRETYEQYF.

As concerns this clone: The read falls 3 residues short of the CDR3 end, and the missing part is taken from the germline J gene. The chain couples TRBV29-1 to TRBJ1-4, with 7 bases fitting TRBD1. The CDR3 consists of 14 residues. Germline V gives CDR1 SQVTM, CDR2 ANQGSEA. CDR3 in amino acids: CSVRQGIGANVLFF. CDR3 DNA, as far as it was read: TGCAGCGTGCGACAGGGAATTGGGGCCAACGTA.